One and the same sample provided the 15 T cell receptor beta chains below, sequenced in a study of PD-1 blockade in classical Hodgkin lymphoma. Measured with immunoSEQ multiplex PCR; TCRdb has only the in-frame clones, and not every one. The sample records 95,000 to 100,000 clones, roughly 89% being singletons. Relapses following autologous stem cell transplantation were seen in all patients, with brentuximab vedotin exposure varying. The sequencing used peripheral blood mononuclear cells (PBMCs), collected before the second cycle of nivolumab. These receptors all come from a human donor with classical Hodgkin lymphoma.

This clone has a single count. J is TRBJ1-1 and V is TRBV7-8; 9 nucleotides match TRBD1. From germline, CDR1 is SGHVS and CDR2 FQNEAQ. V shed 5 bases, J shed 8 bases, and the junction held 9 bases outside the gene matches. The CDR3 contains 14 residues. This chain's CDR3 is CASSKWTGAYEAFF. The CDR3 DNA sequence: TGTGCCAGCAGCAAGTGGACAGGGGCCTACGAAGCTTTCTTT.

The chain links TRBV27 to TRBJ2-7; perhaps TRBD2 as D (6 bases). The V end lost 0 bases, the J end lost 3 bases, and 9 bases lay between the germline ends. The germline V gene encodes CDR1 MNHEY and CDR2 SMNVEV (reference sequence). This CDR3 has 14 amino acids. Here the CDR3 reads CASSLSPDYYEQYF. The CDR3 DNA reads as TGTGCCAGCAGTTTATCCCCGGACTACTACGAGCAGTACTTC.

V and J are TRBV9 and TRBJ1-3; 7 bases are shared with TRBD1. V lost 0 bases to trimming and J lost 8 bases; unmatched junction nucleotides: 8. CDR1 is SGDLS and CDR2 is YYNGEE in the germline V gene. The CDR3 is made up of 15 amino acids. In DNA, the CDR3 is TGTGCCAGCAGCGTAGATCCAGGGGGGATAGACACCATATATTTT. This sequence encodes CASSVDPGGIDTIYF.

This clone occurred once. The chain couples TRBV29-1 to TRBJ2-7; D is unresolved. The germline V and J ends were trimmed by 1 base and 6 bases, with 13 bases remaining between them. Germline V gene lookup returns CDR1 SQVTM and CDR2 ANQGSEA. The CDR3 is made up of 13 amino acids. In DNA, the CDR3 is TGCAGCGTTGAAGGGCACCTTCTATCCGAGCAGTACTTC. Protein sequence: CSVEGHLLSEQYF.

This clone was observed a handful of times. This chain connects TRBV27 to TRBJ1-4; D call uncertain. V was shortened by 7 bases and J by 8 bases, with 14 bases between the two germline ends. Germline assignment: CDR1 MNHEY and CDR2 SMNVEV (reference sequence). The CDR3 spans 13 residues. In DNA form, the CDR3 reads TGTGCCAGCACCCCGATGGTCGGCGAAAAACTGTTTTTT. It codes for CASTPMVGEKLFF.

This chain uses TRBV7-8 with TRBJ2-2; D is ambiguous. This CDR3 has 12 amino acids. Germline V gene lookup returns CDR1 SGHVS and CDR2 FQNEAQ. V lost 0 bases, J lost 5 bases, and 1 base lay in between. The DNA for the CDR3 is TGTGCCAGCAGCTTAGCTACCGGGGAGCTGTTTTTT. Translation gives CASSLATGELFF. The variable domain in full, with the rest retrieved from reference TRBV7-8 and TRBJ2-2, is GAGVSQSPRYKVAKRGQDVALRCDPISGHVSLFWYQQALGQGPEFLTYFQNEAQLDKSGLPSDRFFAERPEGSVSTLKIQRTQQEDSAVYLCASSLATGELFFGEGSRLTVL.

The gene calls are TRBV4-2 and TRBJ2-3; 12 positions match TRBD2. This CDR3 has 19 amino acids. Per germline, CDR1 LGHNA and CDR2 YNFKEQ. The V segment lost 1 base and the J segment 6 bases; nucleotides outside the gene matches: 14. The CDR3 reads CASSQVSPSGGARADTQYF. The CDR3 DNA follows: TGTGCCAGCAGCCAAGTTAGCCCTAGCGGGGGGGCGAGGGCGGATACGCAGTATTTT.

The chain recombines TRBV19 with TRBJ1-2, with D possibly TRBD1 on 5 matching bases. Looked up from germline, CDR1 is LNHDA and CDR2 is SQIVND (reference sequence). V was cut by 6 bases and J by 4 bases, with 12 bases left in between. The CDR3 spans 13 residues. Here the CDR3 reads CASSPGQVYGYTF. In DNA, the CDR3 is TGTGCCAGTAGCCCAGGACAAGTCTATGGCTACACCTTC.

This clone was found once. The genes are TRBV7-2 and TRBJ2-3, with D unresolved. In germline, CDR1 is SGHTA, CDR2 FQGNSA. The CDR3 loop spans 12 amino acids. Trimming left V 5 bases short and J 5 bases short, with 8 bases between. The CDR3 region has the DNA TGTGCCAGCAGCATAAACAGAGATACGCAGTATTTT. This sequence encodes CASSINRDTQYF.

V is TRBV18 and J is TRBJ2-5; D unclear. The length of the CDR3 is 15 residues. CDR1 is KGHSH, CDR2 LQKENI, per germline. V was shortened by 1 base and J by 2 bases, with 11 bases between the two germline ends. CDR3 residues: CASSPREHTQETQYF. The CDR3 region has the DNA TGTGCCAGCTCACCACGAGAACATACACAAGAGACCCAGTACTTC. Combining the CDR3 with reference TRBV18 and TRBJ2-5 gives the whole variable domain NAGVMQNPRHLVRRRGQEARLRCSPMKGHSHVYWYRQLPEEGLKFMVYLQKENIIDESGMPKERFSAEFPKEGPSILRIQQVVRGDSAAYFCASSPREHTQETQYFGPGTRLLVL.

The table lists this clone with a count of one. CDR3 nucleotides: TGTGCCAGCAGTTACCGTCGGGCTACCTACGAGCAGTACTTC. Residues: CASSYRRATYEQYF. The chain is built from TRBV6-5 and TRBJ2-7; D is uncertain. Germline values: CDR1 MNHEY, CDR2 SVGAGI. The CDR3 has 14 amino acids. The V end was cut by 2 bases, the J end by 2 bases, with 10 bases between.

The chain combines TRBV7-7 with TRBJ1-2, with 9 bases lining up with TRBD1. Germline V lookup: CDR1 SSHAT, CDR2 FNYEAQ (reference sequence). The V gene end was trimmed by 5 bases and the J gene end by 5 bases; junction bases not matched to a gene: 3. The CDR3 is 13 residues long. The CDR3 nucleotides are TGTGCCAGCAGCCCGGGACAGGGTTATGGCTACACCTTC. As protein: CASSPGQGYGYTF.

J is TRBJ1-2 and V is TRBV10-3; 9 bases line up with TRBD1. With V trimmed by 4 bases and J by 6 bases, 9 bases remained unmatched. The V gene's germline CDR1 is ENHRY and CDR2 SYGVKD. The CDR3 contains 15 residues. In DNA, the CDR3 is TGTGCCATCAGTGGCCGGGACAGGGAGAATCATGGCTACACCTTC. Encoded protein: CAISGRDRENHGYTF.

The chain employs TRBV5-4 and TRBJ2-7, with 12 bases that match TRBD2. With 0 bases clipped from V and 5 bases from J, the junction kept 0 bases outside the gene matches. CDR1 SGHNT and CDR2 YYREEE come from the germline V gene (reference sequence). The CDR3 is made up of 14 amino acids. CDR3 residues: CASSLGLAGDEQYF. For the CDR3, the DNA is TGTGCCAGCAGCTTGGGACTAGCGGGGGACGAGCAGTACTTC.

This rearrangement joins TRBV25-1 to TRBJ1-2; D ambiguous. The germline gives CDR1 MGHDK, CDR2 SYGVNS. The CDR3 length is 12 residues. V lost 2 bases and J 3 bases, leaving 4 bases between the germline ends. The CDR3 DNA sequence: TGTGCCAGCAGTGAAGGGTACTATGGCTACACCTTC. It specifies CASSEGYYGYTF.